This entry lists 30 T cell receptor beta chains sequenced from one sample in a study of regulatory T cells in long-lasting Graves disease. Building of the TCR beta libraries involved iRepertoire HTBI primers and Arm-PCR of CDR3 regions. TCRdb called the multiplex PCR reads again in MiXCR, with one record for every CDR3 protein. The profile shows around 400,000 distinct CDR3 sequences, about 20% of them singletons. The time point here: persistent/refractory GD, antithyroid drugs over 5 years with positive TRAb. Following extraction of RNA from PBMCs, that RNA was used to make the TCR library. The source was peripheral blood mononuclear cells (PBMCs), collected when the disease was refractory, from a patient treated with antithyroid drugs. The receptors were gathered from a female donor with Graves disease.

This clonotype was observed a few times. This rearrangement joins TRBV6-4 to TRBJ1-1; 10 positions agree with TRBD1. V lost 5 bases to trimming and J lost 4 bases; unmatched junction nucleotides: 4. Germline loops: CDR1 MRHNA, CDR2 SNTAGT. The CDR3 totals 14 residues. CDR3: CASSSRDRGTEAFF. The DNA for the CDR3 is TGTGCCAGCAGTTCCCGGGACAGGGGCACTGAAGCTTTCTTT.

A single count supports this clonotype. Being one base from a much bigger clone, this may be a read error. V is TRBV27 and J is TRBJ1-1, with no clear D. The CDR3 runs 17 residues. In germline, CDR1 is MNHEY, CDR2 SMNVEV (reference sequence). The V end lost 3 bases, the J end lost 2 bases, and 19 bases lay between the germline ends. CDR3 amino acids: CASSFKGLRLLNTEAFF. DNA for the CDR3: TGTGCCAGCAGTTTTAAAGGTCTGCGTCTCCTTAACACTGAAGCTTTCTTT.

This clonotype was observed a single time. The chain uses TRBV20-1 and TRBJ2-3; 11 nucleotides align to TRBD2. Germline V lookup: CDR1 DFQATT, CDR2 SNEGSKA (reference sequence). V lost 4 bases, J lost 6 bases, and 9 bases stayed unmatched. CDR3 length equals 15 residues. The CDR3 is CSAKATSGIGDTQYF. In DNA, the CDR3 is TGCAGTGCTAAGGCGACTAGCGGGATTGGGGATACGCAGTATTTT.

This clonotype was counted many times. J is TRBJ1-4 and V is TRBV28; 8 bases line up with TRBD1. Germline V CDR1 and CDR2: MDHEN, SYDVKM. The CDR3 is 14 residues long. V dropped 1 base and J dropped 8; count of bases not matched to a gene: 3. The CDR3 DNA sequence: TGTGCCAGCAGTTTATCGGGACAGGCAGAAAAACTGTTTTTT. It specifies CASSLSGQAEKLFF.

The rearrangement uses TRBV7-3 and TRBJ2-6; 7 bases map to TRBD1. Germline V lookup: CDR1 SGHTA, CDR2 FQGTGA. The CDR3 covers 17 residues. V lost 5 bases and J lost 0; bases outside the gene matches: 7. In DNA form, the CDR3 reads TGTGCCAGCAGCCTCAGGACAGGCTTCTCTGGGGCCAACGTCCTGACTTTC. This encodes CASSLRTGFSGANVLTF. The whole variable domain, remainder taken from reference TRBV7-3 and TRBJ2-6, is GAGVSQTPSNKVTEKGKYVELRCDPISGHTALYWYRQSLGQGPEFLIYFQGTGAADDSGLPNDRFFAVRPEGSVSTLKIQRTERGDSAVYLCASSLRTGFSGANVLTFGAGSRLTVL.

The V call is TRBV27, the J call TRBJ2-2; 10 bases are a match to TRBD2. CDR3 size: 16 residues. The J segment lost 7 bases and the V segment lost 6 bases, leaving 11 bases of the junction unmatched. Germline V lookup: CDR1 MNHEY, CDR2 SMNVEV (reference sequence). The CDR3 DNA follows: TGTGCCAGCAGCAGACTAGCGGGTTCCTCGGGCGGGGAGCTGTTTTTT. The encoded protein is CASSRLAGSSGGELFF.

This clonotype has a single count. The chain has TRBV10-3 and TRBJ2-2, with D hard to call. CDR3 length: 12 residues. Germline values: CDR1 ENHRY, CDR2 SYGVKD. This chain's CDR3 is CAHQTENGELFF. CDR3 DNA sequence: TGTGCGCATCAGACCGAGAACGGGGAGCTGTTTTTT.

The chain employs TRBV12-3 or TRBV12-4 and TRBJ1-4, with D perhaps TRBD1 (6 bases). The CDR3 runs 14 residues. Deletions cut 6 bases from V and 1 base from J, with 9 bases between. The CDR3 coding sequence is TGTGCCAGCAGGCAGGGGTTAACTAATGAAAAACTGTTTTTT. Translated, it gives CASRQGLTNEKLFF.

This clonotype was seen ten or more times. The genes are TRBV6-5 and TRBJ2-7; the match to TRBD1 covers 8 bases. V lost 4 bases and J lost 1; bases outside the gene matches: 6. This CDR3 contains 15 residues. Germline CDR1 is MNHEY and CDR2 is SVGAGI. In DNA form, the CDR3 reads TGTGCCAGCAGTTCGGACAGGGCCGGTTCCTACGAGCAGTACTTC. Its translation: CASSSDRAGSYEQYF.

This clonotype was seen a single time. The chain is built from TRBV5-1 and TRBJ2-1, with 8 bases fitting TRBD2. The ends lost 2 bases at V and 8 bases at J; junction bases unmatched: 6. CDR3 size: 14 residues. Per the germline V gene, CDR1 is SGHRS and CDR2 is YFSETQ. CDR3: CASSLSGSSDEQFF. The CDR3 DNA reads as TGCGCCAGCAGCTTAAGCGGGAGCTCGGATGAGCAGTTCTTC. The complete variable domain, with remaining parts taken from reference TRBV5-1 and TRBJ2-1, reads KAGVTQTPRYLIKTRGQQVTLSCSPISGHRSVSWYQQTPGQGLQFLFEYFSETQRNKGNFPGRFSGRQFSNSRSEMNVSTLELGDSALYLCASSLSGSSDEQFFGPGTRLTVL.

Only a few counts were recorded for this clonotype. The chain has TRBV5-1 and TRBJ2-7; D call uncertain. V was trimmed by 1 base and J by 0 bases, leaving 8 bases between them. In germline, CDR1 is SGHRS, CDR2 YFSETQ. The CDR3 is made up of 14 amino acids. The CDR3 spells CASSLLAVSYEQYF. The CDR3 DNA sequence: TGCGCCAGCAGCTTGCTTGCGGTCTCCTACGAGCAGTACTTC.

This clonotype was seen more than once but under ten times. The rearrangement joins TRBV7-3 to TRBJ1-1, with 9 positions matching TRBD1. This CDR3 contains 15 residues. V was clipped by 5 bases and J by 5 bases; unmatched bases: 9. The germline CDR1 and CDR2 sequences are SGHTA and FQGTGA. The CDR3 sequence: CASSPSGTGRTEAFF. CDR3 nucleotides: TGTGCCAGCAGCCCATCCGGGACAGGGCGGACTGAAGCTTTCTTT. Filled out from reference TRBV7-3 and TRBJ1-1, the complete variable domain reads GAGVSQTPSNKVTEKGKYVELRCDPISGHTALYWYRQSLGQGPEFLIYFQGTGAADDSGLPNDRFFAVRPEGSVSTLKIQRTERGDSAVYLCASSPSGTGRTEAFFGQGTRLTVV.

This clonotype has a count of ten or more. This chain links TRBV20-1 with TRBJ1-2; the D gene is possibly TRBD1 (6 bases). The CDR3 has 12 amino acids. The V end lost 6 bases, the J end lost 4 bases, and 12 bases lay between the germline ends. Germline V gene data show CDR1 as DFQATT and CDR2 as SNEGSKA (reference sequence). CDR3 coding DNA: TGCAGTGCCCTCCTGGGGGCCTATGGCTACACCTTC. Residues: CSALLGAYGYTF.

This sequence joins TRBV19 and TRBJ1-4; weak D call: TRBD1 (6 bases). The germline gives CDR1 LNHDA, CDR2 SQIVND (reference sequence). V gave up 7 bases and J gave up 5 bases, with 11 bases separating them. This CDR3 is built from 13 residues. CDR3 sequence (DNA): TGTGCCAGTAAGGGGGACGGAAATGAAAAACTGTTTTTT. It is translated as CASKGDGNEKLFF.

Concerning this clonotype: A clone one base away is much larger, so this may be a read error. The V gene is TRBV11-2, the J gene TRBJ2-7; 8 bases line up with TRBD2. The CDR3 contains 16 residues. Germline lookup yields CDR1 SGHAT and CDR2 FQNNGV. CDR3 bases: TGTGCCGGCAGCCCTCTGACTAGCGCGAGCTCCTACGAGCAGTACTTC. Amino acid sequence: CAGSPLTSASSYEQYF.

The chain links TRBV20-1 to TRBJ1-5; the match to TRBD1 covers 9 bases. V trimming: 5 bases; J trimming: 0 bases; junction bases outside the gene matches: 11. The CDR3 runs 17 residues. From germline, CDR1 is DFQATT and CDR2 SNEGSKA (reference sequence). The CDR3 DNA reads TGCAGTGCTCCCGGGACAGGGTCTCCCTATAGCAATCAGCCCCAGCATTTT. It translates to CSAPGTGSPYSNQPQHF.

In this sample, this clonotype turned up a few times. J is TRBJ2-7 and V is TRBV18; 9 bases are shared with TRBD1. The V segment lost 2 bases and the J segment 5 bases; nucleotides outside the gene matches: 10. There are 16 residues in the CDR3. Germline CDR1 and CDR2: KGHSH and LQKENI. The CDR3 DNA follows: TGTGCCAGCTCACCATTGACCGGGACAGGGCACAACGAGCAGTACTTC. This encodes CASSPLTGTGHNEQYF.

This clonotype was detected once. This chain links TRBV5-4 with TRBJ2-7; 11 nucleotides align to TRBD2. This CDR3 contains 17 residues. CDR1 and CDR2 (germline): SGHNT, YYREEE (reference sequence). Germline trimming cut 3 bases from V and 2 bases from J; bases unmatched to any gene: 10. CDR3 loop: CASSSGGLAGGTYEQYF. In DNA, the CDR3 is TGTGCCAGCAGCTCGGGTGGTCTAGCGGGAGGAACCTACGAGCAGTACTTC.

In its sample, this clonotype was seen many times. The chain is built from TRBV9 and TRBJ1-1; D remains unclear. Per the germline V gene, CDR1 is SGDLS and CDR2 is YYNGEE. The V gene lost 0 bases and the J gene lost 4 bases, with 16 bases spanning the gap. This CDR3 contains 16 residues. The CDR3 protein is CASSVGPKEWGTEAFF. The CDR3 coding sequence is TGTGCCAGCAGCGTAGGCCCGAAGGAATGGGGCACTGAAGCTTTCTTT.

A few counts support this clonotype. The chain is built from TRBV11-2 and TRBJ1-1; D not certain. Germline-derived CDR1 and CDR2 are SGHAT and FQNNGV. The CDR3 is made up of 12 amino acids. Trimming removed 5 bases at V and 6 bases at J, with 10 bases between. Here the CDR3 DNA reads TGTGCCAGCAGCCGAATGGGAGCTGAAGCTTTCTTT. Translated: CASSRMGAEAFF.

There are a few counts of this clonotype. The genes are TRBV7-9 and TRBJ2-7; D gene uncertain. This CDR3 region has 12 residues. Germline V lookup: CDR1 SEHNR, CDR2 FQNEAQ (reference sequence). Trimming removed 3 bases from V and 12 bases from J, with 15 bases in between. The CDR3 protein is CASSFTTHRLYF. Here the CDR3 DNA reads TGTGCCAGCAGCTTCACTACCCATCGACTGTACTTC.

This clonotype was observed a handful of times. The CDR3 loop is CASTGVYEQYF. In DNA, the CDR3 is TGCGCCAGCACCGGGGTCTACGAGCAGTACTTC. This rearrangement joins TRBV5-1 to TRBJ2-7; tentatively, D is TRBD2 (5 bases). Trimming took 6 bases from V and 3 from J, leaving 7 bases between them. The germline V gene has CDR1 SGHRS and CDR2 YFSETQ. The CDR3 sequence is 11 residues long.

The rearrangement joins TRBV28 to TRBJ1-2, with 10 bases identical to TRBD1. The germline gives CDR1 MDHEN, CDR2 SYDVKM. CDR3 size: 13 residues. The J segment lost 7 bases and the V segment lost 10 bases, leaving 9 bases of the junction unmatched. This CDR3 is CATGGDRGLGYTF. The CDR3 coding sequence is TGTGCCACGGGGGGGGACAGGGGCCTTGGCTACACCTTC.

This chain connects TRBV12-3 or TRBV12-4 to TRBJ1-3, with D perhaps TRBD1 (6 bases). V lost 7 bases and J 2 bases, leaving 15 bases between the germline ends. The CDR3 has 15 amino acids. In nucleotides, the CDR3 is TGTGCCAGCACCATAACAGGGTCCCCTGGAAACACCATATATTTT. Amino acid sequence: CASTITGSPGNTIYF.

This clonotype has ten or more counts. The genes are TRBV18 and TRBJ2-7; D ambiguous. This CDR3 spans 12 amino acids. Germline assignment: CDR1 KGHSH and CDR2 LQKENI. V lost 8 bases and J lost 0, with 8 bases in between. CDR3 loop: CASSPDSYEQYF. The CDR3 region has the DNA TGTGCCAGCAGTCCCGACTCCTACGAGCAGTACTTC.

In its sample, this clonotype was seen many times. The rearrangement links TRBV12-3 or TRBV12-4 to TRBJ1-2; D is perhaps TRBD1 (5 bases). Trimming took 8 bases from V and 7 from J, leaving 11 bases between them. The CDR3 loop spans 11 amino acids. CDR3 DNA sequence: TGTGCCAGCGGGGACGGCTTTGGCTACACCTTC. This encodes CASGDGFGYTF.

The gene calls are TRBV4-1 and TRBJ2-7; 7 bases fit TRBD1. The germline gives CDR1 MGHRA, CDR2 YSYEKL. Trimming took 1 base from V and 2 from J; bases not matched to a gene: 5. The CDR3 runs to 15 residues. The DNA for the CDR3 is TGCGCCAGCAGCCAAGGGGTCAGGGGGACCTACGAGCAGTACTTC. This translates into CASSQGVRGTYEQYF.

This clonotype came up a few times. The V gene is TRBV6-5, the J gene TRBJ1-2; D is possibly TRBD1 (5 bases). This CDR3 is built from 17 residues. CDR1 and CDR2 (germline): MNHEY, SVGAGI. Trimming took 0 bases from V and 0 from J, leaving 14 bases between them. In nucleotides, the CDR3 is TGTGCCAGCAGTTACTCGCGTCGGGGGGATTCTAACTATGGCTACACCTTC. It specifies CASSYSRRGDSNYGYTF.

The J gene is TRBJ2-7, the V gene TRBV20-1, with 11 bases fitting TRBD2. The germline V gene has CDR1 DFQATT and CDR2 SNEGSKA (reference sequence). This CDR3 is built from 15 residues. The V segment lost 7 bases and the J segment 2 bases; nucleotides outside the gene matches: 10. CDR3 sequence: CSGLAGGGGAYEQYF. CDR3 bases: TGCAGTGGGCTAGCGGGAGGAGGTGGGGCCTACGAGCAGTACTTC.

Notes on this clonotype: This could be a read error, since a much larger clone is one nucleotide away. The rearrangement uses TRBV28 and TRBJ1-1; TRBD1 is a possible D gene (5 bases). The V gene's germline CDR1 is MDHEN and CDR2 SYDVKM. With 3 bases removed from V and 3 bases from J, the gap between germline ends came to 11 bases. The CDR3 loop spans 14 amino acids. The CDR3 reads CASSFWGGDTEAFF. CDR3 in DNA: TGTGCCAGCAGTTTTTGGGGGGGGGACACTGAAGCTTTCTTT.